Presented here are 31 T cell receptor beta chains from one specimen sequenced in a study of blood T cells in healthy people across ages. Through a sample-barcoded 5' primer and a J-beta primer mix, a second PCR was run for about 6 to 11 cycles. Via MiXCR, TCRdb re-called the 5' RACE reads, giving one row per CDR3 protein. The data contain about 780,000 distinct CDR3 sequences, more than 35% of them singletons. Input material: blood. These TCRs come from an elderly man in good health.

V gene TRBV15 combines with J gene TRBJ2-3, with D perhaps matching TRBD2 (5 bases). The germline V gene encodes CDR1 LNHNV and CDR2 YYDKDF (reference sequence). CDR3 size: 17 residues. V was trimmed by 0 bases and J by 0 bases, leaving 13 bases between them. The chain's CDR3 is CATSRDLMGVSTDTQYF. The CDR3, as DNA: TGTGCCACCAGCAGAGATCTGATGGGAGTTAGCACAGATACGCAGTATTTT.

CDR3 bases: TGTGCCAGCAGTTTTGTCGGGGACATTGAGCAGTTCTTC. It is translated as CASSFVGDIEQFF. The V and J genes are TRBV27 and TRBJ2-1, with D possibly being TRBD1 (6 bases). CDR1 is MNHEY, CDR2 SMNVEV, per germline (reference sequence). Trimming took off 3 bases at V and 9 bases at J, with 12 bases between the two ends. The CDR3 is 13 residues long.

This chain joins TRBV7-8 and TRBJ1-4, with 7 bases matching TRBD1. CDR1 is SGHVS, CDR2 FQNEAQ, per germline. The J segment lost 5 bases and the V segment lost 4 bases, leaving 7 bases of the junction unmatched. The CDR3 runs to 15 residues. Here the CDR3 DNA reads TGTGCCAGCAGCTCCCGCGAGGGGGCGAATGAAAAACTGTTTTTT. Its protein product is CASSSREGANEKLFF.

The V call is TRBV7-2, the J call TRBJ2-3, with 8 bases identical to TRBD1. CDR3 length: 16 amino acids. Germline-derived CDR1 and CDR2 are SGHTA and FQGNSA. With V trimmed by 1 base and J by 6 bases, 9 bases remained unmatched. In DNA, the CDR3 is TGTGCCAGCAGCTTAGTCCGCGGCAGGGGGCACGATACGCAGTATTTT. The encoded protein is CASSLVRGRGHDTQYF.

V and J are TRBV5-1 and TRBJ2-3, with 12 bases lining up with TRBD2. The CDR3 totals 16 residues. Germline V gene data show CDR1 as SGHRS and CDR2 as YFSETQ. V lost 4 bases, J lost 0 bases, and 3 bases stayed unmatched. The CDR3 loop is CASSRLAGDSTDTQYF. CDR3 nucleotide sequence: TGCGCCAGCAGCCGACTAGCGGGAGATAGCACAGATACGCAGTATTTT.

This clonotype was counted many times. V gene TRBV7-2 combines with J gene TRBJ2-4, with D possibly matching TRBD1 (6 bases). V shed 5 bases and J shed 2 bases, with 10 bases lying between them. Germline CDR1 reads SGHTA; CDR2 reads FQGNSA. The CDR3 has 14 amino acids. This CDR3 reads CASSPTGTKNIQYF. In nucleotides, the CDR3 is TGTGCCAGCAGCCCCACAGGGACCAAAAACATTCAGTACTTC.

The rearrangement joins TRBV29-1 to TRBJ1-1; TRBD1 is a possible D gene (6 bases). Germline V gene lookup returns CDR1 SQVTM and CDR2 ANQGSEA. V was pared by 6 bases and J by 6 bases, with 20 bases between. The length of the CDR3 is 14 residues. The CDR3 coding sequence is TGCAGCGTGGATGGAACAGGGCAGGGAGCTGAAGCTTTCTTT. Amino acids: CSVDGTGQGAEAFF.

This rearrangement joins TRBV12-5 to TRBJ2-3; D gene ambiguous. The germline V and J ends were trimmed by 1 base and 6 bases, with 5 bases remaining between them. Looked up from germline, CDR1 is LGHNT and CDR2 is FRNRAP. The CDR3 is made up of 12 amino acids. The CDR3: CASGLEWDTQYF. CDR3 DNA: TGTGCTAGTGGTTTGGAATGGGATACGCAGTATTTT.

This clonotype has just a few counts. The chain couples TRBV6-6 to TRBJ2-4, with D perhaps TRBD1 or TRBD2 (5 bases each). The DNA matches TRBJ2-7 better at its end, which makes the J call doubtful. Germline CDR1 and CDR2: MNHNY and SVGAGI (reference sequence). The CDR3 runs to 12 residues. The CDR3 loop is CASRGDRYEQYF. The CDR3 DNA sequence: TGTGCCAGCAGAGGGGACCGCTACGAGCAGTACTTC.

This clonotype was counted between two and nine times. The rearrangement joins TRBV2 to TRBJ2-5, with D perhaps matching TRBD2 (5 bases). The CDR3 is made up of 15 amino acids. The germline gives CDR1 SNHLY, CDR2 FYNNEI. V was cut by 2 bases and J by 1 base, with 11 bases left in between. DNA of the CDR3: TGTGCCAGCAGTGAAAACTTAGCGCGCCAAGAGACCCAGTACTTC. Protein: CASSENLARQETQYF.

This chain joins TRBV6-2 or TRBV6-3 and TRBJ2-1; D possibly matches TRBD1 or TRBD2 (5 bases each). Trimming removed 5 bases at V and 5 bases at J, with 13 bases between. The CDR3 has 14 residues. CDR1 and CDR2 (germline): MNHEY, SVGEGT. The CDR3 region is CASSPYEGNNEQFF. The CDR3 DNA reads TGTGCCAGCAGTCCCTATGAGGGGAACAATGAGCAGTTCTTC.

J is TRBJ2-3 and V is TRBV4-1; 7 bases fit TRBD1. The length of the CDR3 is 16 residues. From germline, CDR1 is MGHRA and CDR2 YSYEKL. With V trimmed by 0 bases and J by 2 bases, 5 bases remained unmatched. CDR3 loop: CASSQDLGGYTDTQYF. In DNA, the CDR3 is TGCGCCAGCAGCCAAGATTTAGGGGGCTACACAGATACGCAGTATTTT.

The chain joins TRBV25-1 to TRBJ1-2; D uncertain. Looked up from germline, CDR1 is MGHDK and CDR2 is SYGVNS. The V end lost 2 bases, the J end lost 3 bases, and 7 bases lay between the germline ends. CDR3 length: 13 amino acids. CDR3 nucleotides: TGTGCCAGCAGTGAAATTTCCGACTATGGCTACACCTTC. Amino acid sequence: CASSEISDYGYTF.

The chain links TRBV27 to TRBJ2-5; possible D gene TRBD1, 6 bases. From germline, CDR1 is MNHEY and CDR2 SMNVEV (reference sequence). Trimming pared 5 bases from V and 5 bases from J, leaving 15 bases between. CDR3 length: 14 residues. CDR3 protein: CASSPRTVEETQYF. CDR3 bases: TGTGCCAGCAGTCCCCGGACAGTTGAGGAGACCCAGTACTTC.

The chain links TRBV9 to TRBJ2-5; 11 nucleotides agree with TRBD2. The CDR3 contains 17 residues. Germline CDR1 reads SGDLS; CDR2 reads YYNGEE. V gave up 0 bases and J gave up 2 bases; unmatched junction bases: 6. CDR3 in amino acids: CASSVAVGLAVQETQYF. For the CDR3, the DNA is TGTGCCAGCAGCGTAGCTGTGGGACTAGCGGTTCAAGAGACCCAGTACTTC.

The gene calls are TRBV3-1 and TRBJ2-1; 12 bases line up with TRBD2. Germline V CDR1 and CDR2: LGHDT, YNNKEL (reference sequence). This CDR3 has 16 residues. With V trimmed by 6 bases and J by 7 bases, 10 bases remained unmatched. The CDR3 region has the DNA TGTGCCAGCAGTCCCCAGACTAGCGGGAGTGGGAATGAGCAGTTCTTC. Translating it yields CASSPQTSGSGNEQFF.

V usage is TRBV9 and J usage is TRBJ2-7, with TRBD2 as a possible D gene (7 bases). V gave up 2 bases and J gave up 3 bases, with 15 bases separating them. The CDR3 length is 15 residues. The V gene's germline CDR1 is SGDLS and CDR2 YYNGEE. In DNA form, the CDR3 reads TGTGCCAGCAGCGTCGGGGGGCAGCCGGACTACGAGCAGTACTTC. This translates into CASSVGGQPDYEQYF.

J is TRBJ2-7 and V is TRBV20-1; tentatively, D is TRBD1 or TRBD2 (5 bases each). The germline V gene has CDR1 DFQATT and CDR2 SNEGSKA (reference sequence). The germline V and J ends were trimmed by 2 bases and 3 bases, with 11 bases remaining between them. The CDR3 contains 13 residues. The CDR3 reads CSARIRGLYEQYF. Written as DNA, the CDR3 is TGCAGTGCTAGAATTCGGGGCCTCTACGAGCAGTACTTC.

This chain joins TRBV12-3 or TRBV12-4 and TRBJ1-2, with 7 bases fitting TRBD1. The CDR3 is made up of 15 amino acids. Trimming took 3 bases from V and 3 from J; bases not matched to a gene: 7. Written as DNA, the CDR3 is TGTGCCAGCAGTTTGGGTCAGGGGGATGACTATGGCTACACCTTC. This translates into CASSLGQGDDYGYTF.

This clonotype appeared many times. The chain's CDR3 is CASSWYRVLETQYF. The CDR3 nucleotides are TGTGCCAGCAGCTGGTACAGGGTATTGGAGACCCAGTACTTC. This chain links TRBV7-9 with TRBJ2-5; D perhaps matches TRBD1 (6 bases). Trimming left V 4 bases short and J 5 bases short, with 14 bases between. Germline V gene sequence: CDR1 SEHNR, CDR2 FQNEAQ (reference sequence). The CDR3 sequence is 14 residues long.

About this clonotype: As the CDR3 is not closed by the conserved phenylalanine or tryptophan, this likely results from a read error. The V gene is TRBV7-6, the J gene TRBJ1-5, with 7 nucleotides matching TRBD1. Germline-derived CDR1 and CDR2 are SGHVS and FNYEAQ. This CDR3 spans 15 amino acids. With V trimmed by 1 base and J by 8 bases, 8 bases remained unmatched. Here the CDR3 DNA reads TGTGCCAGCAGCTTAGGTCCAGGGGGGAGCAAGCCCCAGCATTTG. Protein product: CASSLGPGGSKPQHL.

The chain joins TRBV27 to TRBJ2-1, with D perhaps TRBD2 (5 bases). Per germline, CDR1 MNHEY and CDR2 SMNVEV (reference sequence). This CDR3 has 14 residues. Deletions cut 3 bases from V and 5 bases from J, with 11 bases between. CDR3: CASSFNGVDNEQFF. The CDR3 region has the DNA TGTGCCAGCAGTTTTAACGGGGTTGACAATGAGCAGTTCTTC.

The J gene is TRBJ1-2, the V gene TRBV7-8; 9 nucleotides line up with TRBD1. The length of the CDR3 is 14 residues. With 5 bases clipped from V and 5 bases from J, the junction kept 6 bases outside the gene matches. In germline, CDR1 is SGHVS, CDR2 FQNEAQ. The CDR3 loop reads CASSPGQGQYGYTF. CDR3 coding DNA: TGTGCCAGCAGCCCGGGACAGGGACAATATGGCTACACCTTC.

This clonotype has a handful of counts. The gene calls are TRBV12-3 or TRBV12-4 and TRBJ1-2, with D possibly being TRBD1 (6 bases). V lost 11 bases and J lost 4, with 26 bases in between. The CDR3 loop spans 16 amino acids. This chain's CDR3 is CADDSPTGARGYGYTF. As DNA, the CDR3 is TGTGCCGACGACAGCCCCACGGGGGCCCGCGGCTATGGCTACACCTTC.

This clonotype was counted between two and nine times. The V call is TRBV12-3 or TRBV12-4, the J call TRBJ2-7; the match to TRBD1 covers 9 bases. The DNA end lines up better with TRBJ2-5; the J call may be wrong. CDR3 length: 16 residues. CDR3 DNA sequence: TGTGCCAGCAGCCTATATACTTGGGACAGGGCAGAGACCCAGTACTTC. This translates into CASSLYTWDRAETQYF.

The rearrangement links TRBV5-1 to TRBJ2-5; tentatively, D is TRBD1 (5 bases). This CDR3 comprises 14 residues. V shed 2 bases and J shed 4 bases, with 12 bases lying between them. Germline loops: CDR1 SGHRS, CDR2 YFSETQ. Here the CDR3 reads CASSFAGYLETQYF. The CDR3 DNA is TGCGCCAGCAGCTTCGCAGGGTATCTAGAGACCCAGTACTTC.

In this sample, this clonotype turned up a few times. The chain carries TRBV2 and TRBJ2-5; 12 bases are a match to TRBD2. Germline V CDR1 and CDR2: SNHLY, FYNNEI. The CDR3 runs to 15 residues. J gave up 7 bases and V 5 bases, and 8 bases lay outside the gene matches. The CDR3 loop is CASSRLAGEGGTQYF. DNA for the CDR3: TGTGCCAGCAGTCGACTAGCGGGAGAAGGTGGGACCCAGTACTTC. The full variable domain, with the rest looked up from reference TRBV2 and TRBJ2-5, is EPEVTQTPSHQVTQMGQEVILRCVPISNHLYFYWYRQILGQKVEFLVSFYNNEISEKSEIFDDQFSVERPDGSNFTLKIRSTKLEDSAMYFCASSRLAGEGGTQYFGPGTRLLVL.

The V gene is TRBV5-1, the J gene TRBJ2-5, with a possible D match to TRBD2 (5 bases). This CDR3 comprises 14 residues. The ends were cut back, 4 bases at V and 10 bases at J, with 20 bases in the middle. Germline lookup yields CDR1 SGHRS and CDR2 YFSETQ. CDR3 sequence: CASSQEAEKSNQYF. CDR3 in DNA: TGCGCCAGCAGCCAGGAGGCGGAGAAGAGTAACCAGTACTTC.

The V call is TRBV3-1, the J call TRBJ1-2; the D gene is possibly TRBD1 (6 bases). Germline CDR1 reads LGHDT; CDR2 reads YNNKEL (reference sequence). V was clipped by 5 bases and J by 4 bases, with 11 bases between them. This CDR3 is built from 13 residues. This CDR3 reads CASSSGQFYGYTF. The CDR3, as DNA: TGTGCCAGCAGCTCAGGACAGTTCTATGGCTACACCTTC.

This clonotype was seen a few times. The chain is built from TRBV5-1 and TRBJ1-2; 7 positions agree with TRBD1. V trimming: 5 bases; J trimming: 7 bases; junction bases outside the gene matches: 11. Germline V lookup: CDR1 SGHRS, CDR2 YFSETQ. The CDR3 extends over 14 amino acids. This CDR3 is CASRPGGGEGGYTF. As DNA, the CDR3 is TGCGCCAGCAGACCAGGGGGGGGCGAGGGTGGCTACACCTTC.

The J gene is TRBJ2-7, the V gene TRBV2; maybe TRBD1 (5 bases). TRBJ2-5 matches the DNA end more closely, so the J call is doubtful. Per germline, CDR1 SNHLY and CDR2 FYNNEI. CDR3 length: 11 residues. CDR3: CASQGGETQYF. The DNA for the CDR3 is TGTGCCAGTCAGGGCGGAGAGACCCAGTACTTC.